A selection of T cell receptor beta chains follows, all from one sample in a study of PD-1 blockade in classical Hodgkin lymphoma. Assay used: immunoSEQ multiplex PCR; TCRdb lists only in-frame clones, some missing. The data show 150,000 or so clones, approximately 72% seen once. The specimen was peripheral blood mononuclear cells (PBMCs), collected before the second cycle of nivolumab. These receptors were obtained from a human donor with classical Hodgkin lymphoma. The CDR3 runs from the conserved cysteine through the conserved F or W. D genes are given only for firm matches. Clone size is given for some rows only: seen once, a few or many times, or a class if the clone is expanded.

>TRBJ2-2|.|TRBV5-1|.
CASSLDAVVGGELFF
TGCGCCAGCAGCTTGGACGCGGTTGTCGGCGGGGAGCTGTTTTTT
>TRBJ1-6|.|TRBV6-6|TRBD1
CASSYDRGEDLPLHF
TGTGCCAGCAGTTACGACAGGGGTGAGGATTTACCCCTCCACTTT
>TRBJ2-7|.|TRBV6-1|.
CASSERGYEQYF
TGTGCCAGCAGCGAGAGGGGCTACGAGCAGTACTTC
>TRBJ1-4|.|TRBV19|.
CASSIRPGGTNEKLFF
TGTGCCAGTAGTATCCGCCCGGGGGGAACTAATGAAAAACTGTTTTTT
>TRBJ2-7|.|TRBV27|.
CASSLDRSSWEQYF
TGTGCCAGCAGTTTGGACAGATCGTCGTGGGAGCAGTACTTC
>TRBJ1-6|few|TRBV6-5|.
CASSPTVNSPLHF
TGTGCCAGCAGTCCGACGGTGAATTCACCCCTCCACTTT
>TRBJ2-1|.|TRBV6-5|TRBD1
CACQGASEQFF
TGTGCCTGCCAGGGGGCCAGTGAGCAGTTCTTC
>TRBJ2-3|.|TRBV6-6|.
CASSYSGNPDTQYF
TGTGCCAGCAGTTACTCCGGCAATCCAGATACGCAGTATTTT
>TRBJ2-2|.|TRBV6-6|.
CASSYGRTGELFF
TGTGCCAGCAGTTACGGGCGAACCGGGGAGCTGTTTTTT
>TRBJ2-1|.|TRBV7-3|TRBD2
CASSRASGGYYNEQFF
TGTGCCAGCAGCCGAGCTAGCGGGGGTTACTACAATGAGCAGTTCTTC
>TRBJ1-4|.|TRBV6-6|.
CASSSGTIFVGKLFF
TGTGCCAGCAGCTCTGGCACGATTTTCGTGGGAAAACTGTTTTTT
>TRBJ2-3|.|TRBV7-2|TRBD2
CASSFPLAGGVDTQYF
TGTGCCAGCAGCTTTCCCCTAGCGGGAGGGGTGGATACGCAGTATTTT
>TRBJ1-2|.|TRBV5-8|.
CASSLPRVFGYGYTF
TGTGCCAGCAGCTTGCCCAGGGTTTTTGGATATGGCTACACCTTC
>TRBJ2-1|.|TRBV19|.
CASHIGGLGPYDNEQFF
TGTGCCAGTCACATAGGGGGGTTGGGGCCTTATGACAATGAGCAGTTCTTC
>TRBJ2-3|once|TRBV19|.
CASSIAGSPSTDTQYF
TGTGCCAGTAGTATCGCGGGGAGCCCTAGCACAGATACGCAGTATTTT
>TRBJ2-1|.|TRBV7-2|TRBD2
CASSQGLASYNEQFF
TGTGCCAGCAGCCAGGGACTAGCCTCCTACAATGAGCAGTTCTTC
>TRBJ1-1|.|TRBV6-1|TRBD1
CASRAPRGFTEAFF
TGTGCCAGCAGGGCCCCCAGGGGGTTTACTGAAGCTTTCTTT
>TRBJ2-3|.|TRBV6-1|TRBD1
CASRAGGATYTQYF
TGTGCCAGCAGGGCAGGGGGCGCGACGTATACGCAGTATTTT
>TRBJ2-3|few|TRBV7-3|TRBD2
CASSSTGTSGAASDTQYF
TGTGCCAGCAGCTCCACGGGGACTAGCGGGGCGGCGTCTGATACGCAGTATTTT
>TRBJ2-1|.|TRBV4-1|.
CASSQEGARENEQFF
TGCGCCAGCAGCCAAGAGGGGGCTAGGGAAAATGAGCAGTTCTTC
>TRBJ1-5|few|TRBV9|TRBD1
CASSEGTGAFSNQPQHF
TGTGCCAGCAGCGAGGGGACAGGGGCTTTTAGCAATCAGCCCCAGCATTTT
>TRBJ1-2|few|TRBV5-4|.
CASSYSQLGYTF
TGTGCCAGCAGCTACAGCCAACTTGGCTACACCTTC
>TRBJ2-1|.|TRBV28|TRBD2
CASSLGGKQFF
TGTGCCAGCAGTTTGGGGGGGAAGCAGTTCTTC
>TRBJ2-7|.|TRBV2|.
CASKISNSGKQYF
TGTGCCAGCAAGATCTCTAACTCCGGAAAGCAGTACTTC
>TRBJ1-5|few|TRBV10-3|TRBD1
CAIRQGYNQPQHF
TGTGCCATCAGACAGGGGTACAATCAGCCCCAGCATTTT
>TRBJ1-3|.|TRBV10-3|.
CAITGTGNTIYF
TGTGCCATCACGGGTACTGGAAACACCATATATTTT
>TRBJ1-6|.|TRBV7-9|.
CASSLNQGNSPLHF
TGTGCCAGCAGCTTAAACCAGGGAAATTCACCCCTCCACTTT